The next 18 T cell receptor beta chains were all read from a single sample in a study of spatial heterogeneity in lung cancer. As to time point: sample taken at primary tumor resection. Unsorted whole RNA samples from tumor, nontumor lung or frozen PBMC were sequenced. One entry per CDR3 protein, called by TCRdb with MiXCR from the 5' RACE reads. The sample includes 35,000 to 55,000 distinct CDR3 sequences, approximately 13% of them seen just once. The input for sequencing was PBMCs, taken at surgery. These receptors were taken from a male donor with early-stage non-small cell lung cancer.

This clonotype was picked up many times. The DNA of the CDR3 is TGCAGCGTTAATGACGGATACAATGAGCAGTTCTTC. Translating it yields CSVNDGYNEQFF. The chain uses TRBV29-1 and TRBJ2-1; D is undetermined. CDR1 and CDR2 (germline): SQVTM, ANQGSEA. V gave up 5 bases and J gave up 4 bases, with 9 bases separating them. The CDR3 sequence is 12 residues long.

This clonotype was counted only a few times. The CDR3 sequence is CSVESLRGDTQYF. The CDR3 DNA follows: TGCAGCGTTGAGAGCCTTAGGGGAGATACGCAGTATTTT. The V call is TRBV29-1, the J call TRBJ2-3; weak D call: TRBD1 (5 bases). The V and J ends lost 3 bases and 5 bases respectively, with 12 bases between them. This CDR3 comprises 13 residues. From germline, CDR1 is SQVTM and CDR2 ANQGSEA.

This clonotype came up a few times. The chain is built from TRBV28 and TRBJ1-5, with D possibly being TRBD1 (5 bases). V was clipped by 6 bases and J by 6 bases, with 21 bases between them. The germline CDR1 and CDR2 sequences are MDHEN and SYDVKM. CDR3 length: 16 residues. CDR3 in amino acids: CASRSAGPGEIQPQHF. As DNA, the CDR3 is TGTGCCAGCAGATCTGCGGGACCCGGGGAGATTCAGCCCCAGCATTTT.

The V and J genes are TRBV6-2 or TRBV6-3 and TRBJ2-6; the match to TRBD2 covers 8 bases. This CDR3 region has 16 residues. Germline V gene lookup returns CDR1 MNHEY and CDR2 SVGEGT. With 4 bases clipped from V and 0 bases from J, the junction kept 2 bases outside the gene matches. The CDR3 loop reads CASSSGTSSGANVLTF. The CDR3 DNA is TGTGCCAGCAGTTCCGGGACTAGCTCTGGGGCCAACGTCCTGACTTTC.

This clonotype was detected ten times or more. The chain is built from TRBV6-2 or TRBV6-3 and TRBJ2-1, with D perhaps TRBD2 (6 bases). The V end was cut by 5 bases, the J end by 2 bases, with 16 bases between. CDR1 and CDR2 from the germline V gene are MNHEY and SVGEGT. The CDR3 has 16 residues. The chain's CDR3 is CASSRWDGGTYNEQFF. In DNA, the CDR3 is TGTGCCAGCAGTCGGTGGGACGGGGGAACCTACAATGAGCAGTTCTTC.

This clonotype was observed many times. The gene calls are TRBV5-1 and TRBJ1-2, with D unclear. The CDR3 contains 16 residues. The germline V gene has CDR1 SGHRS and CDR2 YFSETQ. Trimming shortened V by 4 bases and J by 4 bases, and 20 bases separated the two germline ends. The CDR3 DNA reads TGCGCCAGCAGCCGTGAATCGCAGATGCCGAGCTATGGCTACACCTTC. This gives the protein CASSRESQMPSYGYTF.

This sequence joins TRBV28 and TRBJ1-2; 7 positions agree with TRBD1. V gave up 2 bases and J gave up 9 bases; unmatched junction bases: 12. This CDR3 has 15 amino acids. Germline CDR1 MDHEN, CDR2 SYDVKM. The CDR3: CASSLGTGVSISYTF. CDR3 in DNA: TGTGCCAGCAGTTTAGGTACAGGGGTCTCCATTAGCTACACCTTC.

This chain links TRBV12-3 or TRBV12-4 with TRBJ2-3, with D hard to call. CDR3 length: 15 amino acids. Trimming took 1 base from V and 0 from J, leaving 8 bases between them. The CDR3 coding sequence is TGTGCCAGCAGTTTAGGAAGTTCTAGCACAGATACGCAGTATTTT. This gives the protein CASSLGSSSTDTQYF.

This clonotype was detected ten times or more. This sequence joins TRBV11-1 and TRBJ2-2; D gene unclear. Trimming pared 5 bases from V and 5 bases from J, leaving 12 bases between. There are 14 residues in the CDR3. CDR1 and CDR2 (germline): SGHAT, FQDESV (reference sequence). The CDR3 nucleotides are TGTGCCAGCAGCCCCCGGGCGAGAACCGGGGAGCTGTTTTTT. Translation gives CASSPRARTGELFF. Filled out from reference TRBV11-1 and TRBJ2-2, the complete variable domain reads EAEVAQSPRYKITEKSQAVAFWCDPISGHATLYWYRQILGQGPELLVQFQDESVVDDSQLPKDRFSAERLKGVDSTLKIQPAELGDSAMYLCASSPRARTGELFFGEGSRLTVL.

The sample holds a few counts of this clonotype. The chain employs TRBV11-1 and TRBJ2-1; possible D gene TRBD1, 6 bases. Germline lookup yields CDR1 SGHAT and CDR2 FQDESV (reference sequence). Trimming left V 5 bases short and J 1 base short, with 9 bases between. This CDR3 comprises 14 residues. The CDR3 spells CASSRTVSYNEQFF. DNA for the CDR3: TGTGCCAGCAGCCGGACAGTTTCCTACAATGAGCAGTTCTTC.

The CDR3 reads CASSLPGQGVDTEAFF. The CDR3 DNA reads as TGTGCCAGCAGTCTCCCGGGACAGGGAGTCGACACTGAAGCTTTCTTT. The V and J genes are TRBV28 and TRBJ1-1; 9 positions match TRBD1. The germline V gene has CDR1 MDHEN and CDR2 SYDVKM. J lost 3 bases, V lost 5 bases, and 10 bases had no gene match. The CDR3 sequence is 16 residues long.

V usage is TRBV5-1 and J usage is TRBJ2-5; D call uncertain. The V gene's germline CDR1 is SGHRS and CDR2 YFSETQ. This CDR3 has 15 amino acids. Trimming removed 0 bases from V and 5 bases from J, with 14 bases in between. The CDR3: CASSLDGLSGETQYF. As DNA, the CDR3 is TGCGCCAGCAGCTTGGACGGCTTGTCCGGCGAGACCCAGTACTTC.

The gene calls are TRBV4-2 and TRBJ2-2, with 9 nucleotides matching TRBD1. The CDR3 has 20 residues. Germline-derived CDR1 and CDR2 are LGHNA and YNFKEQ. J was trimmed by 3 bases and V by 0 bases; bases with no gene match: 14. The CDR3 spells CASSQDAFGTGYADTGELFF. The CDR3 DNA reads TGTGCCAGCAGCCAAGACGCCTTCGGGACAGGGTATGCGGACACCGGGGAGCTGTTTTTT.

This clonotype showed up many times. This chain joins TRBV16 and TRBJ1-6; TRBD1 aligns across 9 bases. CDR3 length: 14 amino acids. Trimming cost V 4 bases and J 10 bases; bases outside gene matches: 5. The germline CDR1 and CDR2 sequences are KGHSY and FQNENV. The CDR3 DNA reads TGTGCCAGCAGCCTTACAGGGGGCGAGTCACCCCTCCACTTT. Residues: CASSLTGGESPLHF.

Only a few counts were recorded for this clonotype. The rearrangement joins TRBV5-1 to TRBJ1-5; D unresolved. The CDR3 spans 13 residues. In germline, CDR1 is SGHRS, CDR2 YFSETQ. Trimming removed 0 bases from V and 5 bases from J, with 6 bases in between. The chain's CDR3 is CASSLATDQPQHF. Here the CDR3 DNA reads TGCGCCAGCAGCTTGGCGACTGATCAGCCCCAGCATTTT.

In its sample, this clonotype was seen a few times. The V call is TRBV6-2 or TRBV6-3, the J call TRBJ2-1; D possibly corresponds to TRBD2 (6 bases). Germline lookup yields CDR1 MNHEY and CDR2 SVGEGT. The CDR3 consists of 15 residues. V gave up 2 bases and J gave up 2 bases, with 10 bases separating them. The CDR3: CASSYRGSTYNEQFF. CDR3 nucleotides: TGTGCCAGCAGTTACCGGGGGAGCACCTACAATGAGCAGTTCTTC.

This clonotype was recorded at least ten times. The V gene is TRBV5-1, the J gene TRBJ2-1, with D uncertain. This CDR3 spans 15 amino acids. Per the germline V gene, CDR1 is SGHRS and CDR2 is YFSETQ. Trimming took 0 bases from V and 2 from J, leaving 9 bases between them. The CDR3 is CASSLVQDAYNEQFF. The CDR3 DNA reads as TGCGCCAGCAGCTTGGTCCAGGATGCCTACAATGAGCAGTTCTTC.

Many counts were recorded for this clonotype. V is TRBV28 and J is TRBJ2-7, with no clear D. Trimming removed 3 bases at V and 3 bases at J, with 6 bases between. Germline V gene lookup returns CDR1 MDHEN and CDR2 SYDVKM. The CDR3 length is 12 residues. The CDR3 region is CASSFPDYEQYF. The CDR3 DNA follows: TGTGCCAGCAGTTTCCCCGACTACGAGCAGTACTTC.